The TCR beta chain described here comes from a study of blood T cell repertoires in COVID-19. Authors' analysis steps: By means of reference gene primer amplification, nucleated cell counts were estimated. This table comes from immunoSEQ multiplex PCR, and its TCRdb copy is limited to in-frame clones, with some not included. That table is the source of V, J and clone size, and D and trimming were worked out from the DNA. The repertoire consists of tens of thousands of clones, with around two thirds occurring once and the leading ten covering roughly 4%. From germline, CDR1 is SGHRS and CDR2 YFSETQ. The V gene lost 4 bases and the J gene lost 6 bases, with 12 bases spanning the gap. The CDR3 spans 13 residues.

The chain combines TRBV5-1 with TRBJ2-3; tentatively, D is TRBD2 (5 bases). The sample comprised peripheral blood. This receptor was identified in an older man with COVID-19, enrolled during active disease. The DNA of the CDR3 is TGCGCCAGCAGCCACGAGGGCCGTGATACGCAGTATTTT. It specifies CASSHEGRDTQYF.